Below are 26 T cell receptor beta chains sequenced from a single sample in a study of blood T cells in healthy people across ages. A second PCR of about 6 to 11 cycles used a sample-barcoded 5' primer and a J-beta primer mix. TCRdb independently ran MiXCR on the 5' RACE reads; one entry per CDR3 protein. The sample has more than 650,000 distinct CDR3 sequences, roughly 50% seen once. The material sequenced was blood. The receptors were gathered from an older man in good health.

The chain recombines TRBV7-2 with TRBJ2-3, with 10 bases matching TRBD2. Germline V lookup: CDR1 SGHTA, CDR2 FQGNSA. J gave up 2 bases and V 5 bases, and 7 bases lay outside the gene matches. The CDR3 length is 16 residues. The CDR3 protein is CASSPQGLASTDTQYF. In DNA, the CDR3 is TGTGCCAGCAGCCCACAGGGACTAGCGTCCACAGATACGCAGTATTTT.

V is TRBV29-1 and J is TRBJ2-1; TRBD2 matches at 7 bases. The CDR3 consists of 14 residues. Germline V gives CDR1 SQVTM, CDR2 ANQGSEA. The trim removed 4 bases at V and 4 bases at J, leaving 7 bases unmatched. The CDR3 protein is CSVGGRGVYNEQFF. CDR3 DNA: TGCAGCGTTGGGGGGAGGGGCGTTTACAATGAGCAGTTCTTC.

The chain has TRBV6-5 and TRBJ2-1; 7 positions agree with TRBD1. This CDR3 comprises 17 residues. The V gene end was trimmed by 2 bases and the J gene end by 6 bases; junction bases not matched to a gene: 13. Germline CDR1 reads MNHEY; CDR2 reads SVGAGI. As DNA, the CDR3 is TGTGCCAGCAGTTACATGGGGAGAGGGGGCGCCGGCAATGAGCAGTTCTTC. Translated: CASSYMGRGGAGNEQFF.

The CDR3 region has the DNA TGTGCCAGCAGTGTACTAGCGGGCTCAGATACGCAGTATTTT. Translation gives CASSVLAGSDTQYF. V and J are TRBV6-4 and TRBJ2-3; 9 bases are a match to TRBD2. Looked up from germline, CDR1 is MRHNA and CDR2 is SNTAGT. The CDR3 extends over 14 amino acids. J gave up 4 bases and V 4 bases, and 3 bases lay outside the gene matches.

The table lists this clonotype with a few counts. V gene TRBV29-1 combines with J gene TRBJ2-5; the D gene is possibly TRBD1 (5 bases). From germline, CDR1 is SQVTM and CDR2 ANQGSEA. This CDR3 is built from 13 residues. V shed 4 bases and J shed 11 bases, with 20 bases lying between them. The CDR3 sequence is CSVVAGLVMEQYF. The DNA of the CDR3 is TGCAGCGTTGTAGCAGGGCTAGTTATGGAGCAGTACTTC.

The chain recombines TRBV28 with TRBJ2-1; D is undetermined. Trimming took off 3 bases at V and 4 bases at J, with 7 bases between the two ends. The CDR3 is 13 residues long. Germline-derived CDR1 and CDR2 are MDHEN and SYDVKM. The CDR3 protein is CASSLSRYNEQFF. The CDR3 DNA follows: TGTGCCAGCAGTTTGAGTCGATACAATGAGCAGTTCTTC.

The sample holds a few counts of this clonotype. The chain couples TRBV20-1 to TRBJ2-1, with 14 bases fitting TRBD2. Trimming cost V 0 bases and J 6 bases; bases outside gene matches: 1. The CDR3 length is 15 residues. Germline values: CDR1 DFQATT, CDR2 SNEGSKA (reference sequence). The CDR3 DNA is TGCAGTGCTAGAGATGGGACTAGCGGGAGCAATGAGCAGTTCTTC. Protein: CSARDGTSGSNEQFF.

In this sample, this clonotype turned up a few times. The chain couples TRBV2 to TRBJ2-3; a weak D match, TRBD2 (6 bases). Germline V gene data show CDR1 as SNHLY and CDR2 as FYNNEI. The CDR3 loop spans 18 amino acids. The ends were cut back, 6 bases at V and 0 bases at J, with 22 bases in the middle. The CDR3 sequence: CASRTPSVRSSSTDTQYF. CDR3 nucleotide sequence: TGTGCCAGCAGGACCCCTAGCGTACGATCCTCTAGCACAGATACGCAGTATTTT.

V is TRBV21-1 and J is TRBJ2-7; the table's D gene call, TRBD2, was not cross checked with the DNA. TRBV21-1 is described as a pseudogene. The CDR3 is 14 residues long. CDR3 coding DNA: TGTGCCAGCAGCTTGCGGGAGTTAATTCGCGAGCAGTACTTC. Its protein product is CASSLRELIREQYF.

This clonotype appeared a few times. V gene TRBV4-2 combines with J gene TRBJ2-1; TRBD2 matches 7 bases. CDR1 LGHNA and CDR2 YNFKEQ come from the germline V gene. The CDR3 has 13 residues. J was trimmed by 9 bases and V by 4 bases; bases with no gene match: 6. As DNA, the CDR3 is TGTGCCAGCAGCCCACGACTAGCTGCTGAGCAGTTCTTC. Encoded protein: CASSPRLAAEQFF.

The V gene is TRBV27, the J gene TRBJ2-1; D possibly uses TRBD1 or TRBD2 (5 bases each). V shed 4 bases and J shed 3 bases, with 16 bases lying between them. The CDR3 runs 16 residues. CDR1 is MNHEY, CDR2 SMNVEV, per germline (reference sequence). CDR3 DNA sequence: TGTGCCAGCAGTTCTCTCCCGGGACCAGACTACAATGAGCAGTTCTTC. Translation: CASSSLPGPDYNEQFF.

The genes are TRBV20-1 and TRBJ2-1; D is perhaps TRBD1 or TRBD2 (6 bases each). Germline CDR1 reads DFQATT; CDR2 reads SNEGSKA (reference sequence). CDR3 length equals 12 residues. V lost 0 bases and J lost 12, with 12 bases in between. CDR3 nucleotides: TGCAGTGCTAGAGAGGTAGCGGACAGGCAGTTCTTC. This translates into CSAREVADRQFF.

V and J are TRBV30 and TRBJ1-4; 7 nucleotides agree with TRBD1. The CDR3 covers 12 residues. The germline V gene encodes CDR1 GTSNPN and CDR2 SVGIG (reference sequence). The junction had 8 bases not matched to a gene; V was cut back by 8 bases and J by 8 bases. DNA of the CDR3: TGTGCCGCACAGGGGCGGGGGGAAAAACTGTTTTTT. Its translation: CAAQGRGEKLFF. Drawing the rest from reference TRBV30 and TRBJ1-4, the complete variable domain is SQTIHQWPATLVQPVGSPLSLECTVEGTSNPNLYWYRQAAGRGLQLLFYSVGIGQISSEVPQNLSASRPQDRQFILSSKKLLLSDSGFYLCAAQGRGEKLFFGSGTQLSVL.

This clonotype occurred a few times. The rearrangement links TRBV3-1 to TRBJ2-7; the match to TRBD2 covers 12 bases. Germline CDR1 LGHDT, CDR2 YNNKEL (reference sequence). The CDR3 is made up of 15 amino acids. V trimming: 8 bases; J trimming: 2 bases; junction bases outside the gene matches: 7. This CDR3 is CASRRLAGGTYEQYF. CDR3 in DNA: TGTGCCAGCCGAAGGCTAGCGGGAGGGACCTACGAGCAGTACTTC.

The chain employs TRBV7-9 and TRBJ2-5; no clear D. Germline values: CDR1 SEHNR, CDR2 FQNEAQ (reference sequence). CDR3 size: 8 residues. The V end lost 10 bases, the J end lost 9 bases, and 6 bases lay between the germline ends. The CDR3 nucleotides read TGTGCCACCCCGTCCCAGTACTTC. Amino acid sequence: CATPSQYF.

The CDR3 nucleotides are TGTGCCAGCAGCCTCGGGACTAGCGGGAGCGGATCTAAGCAGTACTTC. Amino acid sequence: CASSLGTSGSGSKQYF. V and J are TRBV7-9 and TRBJ2-7; 14 bases agree with TRBD2. V lost 5 bases and J lost 8; bases outside the gene matches: 11. Germline V gene lookup returns CDR1 SEHNR and CDR2 FQNEAQ (reference sequence). CDR3 length: 16 amino acids.

This clonotype has only a few counts. The chain recombines TRBV12-3 or TRBV12-4 with TRBJ1-4, with 10 bases fitting TRBD1. With V trimmed by 5 bases and J by 7 bases, 7 bases remained unmatched. CDR3 length: 15 residues. The CDR3 loop reads CASSPRDRGGEKLFF. The CDR3 nucleotides read TGTGCCAGCAGTCCCCGGGACAGGGGAGGTGAAAAACTGTTTTTT.

The V and J genes are TRBV12-3 or TRBV12-4 and TRBJ2-5; either TRBD1 or TRBD2 may fit D (5 bases each). With the DNA end fitting TRBJ2-7 better, the J assignment may be wrong. The CDR3 length is 12 residues. CDR3 region: CASRGVTYEQYF. In nucleotides, the CDR3 is TGTGCCAGCAGGGGGGTGACCTACGAGCAGTACTTC.

The table lists this clonotype with a few counts. The J gene is TRBJ2-1, the V gene TRBV29-1, with D uncertain. The germline V and J ends were trimmed by 3 bases and 9 bases, with 12 bases remaining between them. Germline V CDR1 and CDR2: SQVTM, ANQGSEA. This CDR3 has 12 amino acids. For the CDR3, the DNA is TGCAGCGTTGAGCATCGGTCCGGTGAGCAGTTCTTC. This sequence encodes CSVEHRSGEQFF.

This clonotype was observed a handful of times. The rearrangement links TRBV2 to TRBJ2-7; perhaps TRBD2 as D (6 bases). Germline V CDR1 and CDR2: SNHLY, FYNNEI. The CDR3 spans 12 residues. The V end was cut by 6 bases, the J end by 6 bases, with 12 bases between. CDR3: CASSKTRGEQYF. CDR3 DNA sequence: TGTGCCAGCAGCAAGACTAGAGGCGAGCAGTACTTC.

Ten or more counts support this clonotype. The genes are TRBV15 and TRBJ2-5; the match to TRBD1 covers 10 bases. CDR1 and CDR2 from the germline V gene are LNHNV and YYDKDF (reference sequence). The junction had 14 bases not matched to a gene; V was cut back by 5 bases and J by 11 bases. This CDR3 contains 15 residues. CDR3 sequence (DNA): TGTGCCACCAGCCCGGGACAGGGGAAAAACAATGAGCAGTACTTC. Translation gives CATSPGQGKNNEQYF.

This sequence joins TRBV5-1 and TRBJ2-3; possible D gene TRBD2, 5 bases. The germline V and J ends were trimmed by 4 bases and 2 bases, with 14 bases remaining between them. In germline, CDR1 is SGHRS, CDR2 YFSETQ. The CDR3 length is 15 residues. CDR3 amino acids: CASSPSGAVTDTQYF. The CDR3 bases are TGCGCCAGCAGCCCCTCAGGAGCGGTCACAGATACGCAGTATTTT.

This clonotype came up once. V is TRBV9 and J is TRBJ2-1, with 13 bases that match TRBD2. With V trimmed by 4 bases and J by 13 bases, 11 bases remained unmatched. This CDR3 contains 15 residues. In germline, CDR1 is SGDLS, CDR2 YYNGEE. CDR3: CASSTAGLAGSSQFF. CDR3 sequence (DNA): TGTGCCAGCAGCACGGCGGGACTAGCGGGAAGTAGTCAGTTCTTC.

This chain uses TRBV27 with TRBJ2-5; 10 bases map to TRBD2. This CDR3 has 16 residues. Germline V CDR1 and CDR2: MNHEY, SMNVEV (reference sequence). V was clipped by 8 bases and J by 11 bases; unmatched bases: 20. CDR3 coding DNA: TGTGCCAGCGGCCGCCTCCTAGCGGGAGATCACAATGAGCAGTACTTC. Protein sequence: CASGRLLAGDHNEQYF.

The chain joins TRBV6-5 to TRBJ2-4; D call uncertain. The ends were cut back, 1 base at V and 1 base at J, with 11 bases in the middle. Germline V gives CDR1 MNHEY, CDR2 SVGAGI. This CDR3 is 16 amino acids long. Written as DNA, the CDR3 is TGTGCCAGCAGTTACTTCAGACATACGGCCAAAAACATTCAGTACTTC. Its protein is CASSYFRHTAKNIQYF.

The V gene is TRBV6-6, the J gene TRBJ2-7, with D uncertain. The J call is in doubt because the DNA end fits TRBJ2-5 better. The CDR3 runs 15 residues. Germline loops: CDR1 MNHNY, CDR2 SVGAGI (reference sequence). The CDR3 region has the DNA TGTGCCAGCAGCCCCCTAAAGGGATCATGGCAGACCCAGTACTTC. Its protein is CASSPLKGSWQTQYF.